These T cell receptor beta chains were read from a single sample in a study of patients and donors after allogeneic stem cell transplantation. TCRdb reprocessed the RT-PCR reads via MiXCR and lists one record per CDR3 protein. The sample has about 960,000 distinct CDR3 sequences, roughly 18% seen once; the top ten hold roughly 6%. The sample was blood, either unsorted or a sorted T cell fraction (not recorded which). All receptors derive from a human donor who was either an allogeneic HSCT recipient or a stem cell or donor lymphocyte infusion donor (not recorded which). It is not recorded whose cells these are; they may come from a transplant donor. The CDR3 runs from the conserved cysteine through the conserved F or W. D genes are given only for firm matches. Only part of the rows carry a size: once, few, many, or a class if the clone is expanded.

clone_size j_call d_call v_call cdr3_nt cdr3_aa
- TRBJ2-7 TRBD1 TRBV29-1 TGCAGCGTCCGGCGGACAGGGGGCTACGAGCAGTACTTC CSVRRTGGYEQYF
few TRBJ1-4 - TRBV6-5 TGTGCCAGCAGTTACGACGGACGAGGAAAACTGTTTTTT CASSYDGRGKLFF
- TRBJ2-7 TRBD2 TRBV27 TGTGCCAGCAGCATTAAGCGGGGGAAAAACTCCTACGAGCAGTACTTC CASSIKRGKNSYEQYF
- TRBJ1-1 - TRBV6-5 TGTGCCAGCAGTTCTCGACGGAGGATGAACACTGAAGCTTTCTTT CASSSRRRMNTEAFF
- TRBJ2-7 TRBD1 TRBV20-1 TGCAGTGCTGAGACAGGGGGCTACGAGCAGTACTTC CSAETGGYEQYF
few TRBJ2-4 - TRBV15 TGTGCCACCAGCAGAGGACGGGGGAGCGTAAACATTCAGTACTTC CATSRGRGSVNIQYF
few TRBJ2-2 - TRBV11-1 - CASSFGPGRGRRSGELFF
- TRBJ2-1 TRBD2 TRBV24-1 TGTGCCACCAGCGTAATTTTAGCGGGAGGATTCGATGAGCAGTTCTTC CATSVILAGGFDEQFF
few TRBJ2-7 - TRBV6-1 TGTGCCAGCAGTACCACAGGGGGGGCCTACGAGCAGTACTTC CASSTTGGAYEQYF
- TRBJ2-7 - TRBV20-1 TGCAGTGCTAGAGAGGGAATCAATCTCTACGAGCAGTACTTC CSAREGINLYEQYF
few TRBJ2-3 - TRBV12-3/TRBV12-4 TGTGCCAGCCTCGGAAAGGCAGATACGCAGTATTTT CASLGKADTQYF
- TRBJ2-3 TRBD2 TRBV30 TGTGCCTGGAATACTAGCGGGGGGACCACAGATACGCAGTATTTT CAWNTSGGTTDTQYF
- TRBJ2-5 - TRBV15 TGTGCCACCAGCAGAGACGTTAAAGAGACCCAGTACTTC CATSRDVKETQYF
few TRBJ2-7 TRBD2 TRBV12-3/TRBV12-4 TGTGCCAGCAGTTTTGGTTGGGCCGGGAGGGAGCAGTACTTC CASSFGWAGREQYF
few TRBJ2-2 TRBD1 TRBV9 TGTGCCAGCAGCTCCAGACAGGGCCCCGGGGAGCTGTTTTTT CASSSRQGPGELFF
- TRBJ2-1 TRBD2 TRBV10-3 TGTGCCATCAGTGCCTCGGGGGGGGCCTACAATGAGCAGTTCTTC CAISASGGAYNEQFF
few TRBJ2-2 - TRBV6-2/TRBV6-3 TGTGCCAGCAGTCAGGACAGTACGAACACCGGGGAGCTGTTTTTT CASSQDSTNTGELFF
- TRBJ2-1 TRBD1 TRBV5-1 TGCGCCAGCAGCTTGAGGACAGGGCCCAATGAGCAGTTCTTC CASSLRTGPNEQFF
few TRBJ2-2 TRBD1 TRBV10-3 TGTGCCACCCAGACAGGGTACACCGGGGAGCTGTTTTTT CATQTGYTGELFF
few TRBJ2-1 - TRBV11-2 TGTGCCAGCAGCTTAGTAACCCAAAATGAGCAGTTCTTC CASSLVTQNEQFF
few TRBJ2-7 - TRBV4-1 TGCGCCAGCAGCCATCAGCGGTCCTCCTACGAGCAGTACTTC CASSHQRSSYEQYF